These 29 T cell receptor beta chains were all obtained from the same sample, sequenced in a study of T cells in Graves' hyperthyroidism and ophthalmopathy. RNA transcripts served as the template for amplifying TCR beta CDR3 regions. HTBI primers were the set used in a first-round RT-PCR of the TCR CDR3. TCRdb recomputed calls from the multiplex PCR reads with MiXCR, one row per CDR3 protein. The top ten clones hold around a fifth of a sample with 550,000 to 700,000 distinct CDR3 sequences, about 45% of them seen once. What was sequenced was peripheral blood or thyroid tissue (not recorded which). These receptor sequences come from an adult woman with Graves' disease, either hyperthyroidism or ophthalmopathy (not recorded which).

J is TRBJ1-5 and V is TRBV5-1; no clear D. The V gene's germline CDR1 is SGHRS and CDR2 YFSETQ. The V end was cut by 1 base, the J end by 15 bases, with 5 bases between. The CDR3 runs to 9 residues. The CDR3 DNA reads TGCGCCAGCAGCTTGACCGGGCATTTT. Amino acid sequence: CASSLTGHF.

Notes on this clonotype: At one of its ends the junction is not consistent with the germline gene, which may arise from a read error. The genes are TRBV9 and TRBJ1-1, with D unclear. Germline V gene data show CDR1 as SGDLS and CDR2 as YYNGEE. CDR3 length: 14 amino acids. CDR3: CASSLYQLNTEAFF. For the CDR3, the DNA is TGCGCCAGCAGCTTGTATCAATTGAACACTGAAGCTTTCTTT.

The chain recombines TRBV25-1 with TRBJ2-7; 8 nucleotides match TRBD2. Trimming took 8 bases from V and 5 from J; bases not matched to a gene: 8. This CDR3 has 13 amino acids. In germline, CDR1 is MGHDK, CDR2 SYGVNS. The CDR3 DNA follows: TGTGCCAGCTACGGGAGGGCCGGGAACGAGCAGTACTTC. Its protein product is CASYGRAGNEQYF.

As concerns this clonotype: An end of the junction does not agree with germline; a read error may underlie this. The gene calls are TRBV25-1 and TRBJ1-1, with a weak D call TRBD1 (6 bases). This CDR3 has 13 residues. Germline V lookup: CDR1 MGHDK, CDR2 SYGVNS. The CDR3: CTSSGGWRTEAFF. The DNA of the CDR3 is TGTACCAGCAGTGGGGGCTGGCGCACTGAAGCTTTCTTT.

The count of this clonotype is one. The rearrangement uses TRBV20-1 and TRBJ2-2; a possible D gene is TRBD2 (6 bases). The CDR3 is made up of 13 amino acids. Germline CDR1 is DFQATT and CDR2 is SNEGSKA (reference sequence). V lost 3 bases to trimming and J lost 4 bases, with 9 bases between them. The CDR3 loop is CSARGRSTGELFF. The CDR3 DNA is TGCAGTGCTAGGGGGAGGAGCACCGGGGAGCTGTTTTTT.

This clonotype was detected only a few times. This chain joins TRBV29-1 and TRBJ1-1; D is uncertain. The CDR3 has 10 residues. Between the trimmed V and J ends, which lost 3 bases and 3 bases, there was a span of 2 bases. CDR1 SQVTM and CDR2 ANQGSEA come from the germline V gene. This CDR3 reads CSVDDTEAFF. CDR3 nucleotide sequence: TGCAGCGTTGACGACACTGAAGCTTTCTTT.

This chain connects TRBV24-1 to TRBJ2-2, with TRBD1 matching 9 bases. The V and J ends lost 6 bases and 7 bases, in that order; junction bases with no gene match: 5. This CDR3 has 14 amino acids. Per the germline V gene, CDR1 is KGHDR and CDR2 is SFDVKD. The CDR3 nucleotides read TGTGCCACCAGTTCACAGGGGGCCTTCGGGGAGCTGTTTTTT. Amino acid sequence: CATSSQGAFGELFF.

The CDR3 here is CATSKEQVYEHF. Written as DNA, the CDR3 is TGTGCCACCAGCAAAGAGCAGGTCTACGAGCATTTT. J is TRBJ1-5 and V is TRBV15; D is uncertain. CDR3 length: 12 residues. The germline gives CDR1 LNHNV, CDR2 YYDKDF (reference sequence). The V end lost 4 bases, the J end lost 14 bases, and 15 bases lay between the germline ends.

There are a few counts of this clonotype. V usage is TRBV29-1 and J usage is TRBJ1-1, with D perhaps matching TRBD1 (5 bases). The CDR3 extends over 16 amino acids. Trimming removed 5 bases at V and 0 bases at J, with 19 bases between. Germline V lookup: CDR1 SQVTM, CDR2 ANQGSEA. DNA for the CDR3: TGCAGCGTTCATCGGGGCCAGCCGAGGGTGAACACTGAAGCTTTCTTT. Residues: CSVHRGQPRVNTEAFF.

V gene TRBV20-1 combines with J gene TRBJ1-2, with 9 bases identical to TRBD1. CDR3 length: 14 residues. J lost 7 bases, V lost 4 bases, and 10 bases had no gene match. CDR1 DFQATT and CDR2 SNEGSKA come from the germline V gene (reference sequence). As DNA, the CDR3 is TGCAGTGCTACCTCCGGGACAGGGCGGATTGGCTACACCTTC. Protein sequence: CSATSGTGRIGYTF.

This clonotype showed up just a few times. This chain connects TRBV24-1 to TRBJ1-1; no definite D call. V gave up 5 bases and J gave up 1 base, with 10 bases separating them. The CDR3 runs to 14 residues. CDR1 and CDR2 from the germline V gene are KGHDR and SFDVKD. The CDR3 region is CATSGHAGNTEAFF. CDR3 bases: TGTGCCACCAGTGGACACGCTGGGAACACTGAAGCTTTCTTT.

This clonotype came up a few times. The chain couples TRBV6-2 or TRBV6-3 to TRBJ2-7; 9 nucleotides agree with TRBD1. The CDR3 runs to 15 residues. CDR1 is MNHEY, CDR2 SVGEGT, per germline. J gave up 5 bases and V 7 bases, and 12 bases lay outside the gene matches. This chain's CDR3 is CASTEGPQGANEQYF. CDR3 nucleotide sequence: TGTGCCAGCACCGAAGGACCACAGGGGGCAAACGAGCAGTACTTC.

V is TRBV7-8 and J is TRBJ1-2, with 8 nucleotides matching TRBD1. Germline V CDR1 and CDR2: SGHVS, FQNEAQ. J was trimmed by 4 bases and V by 5 bases; bases with no gene match: 12. CDR3 length: 16 amino acids. As DNA, the CDR3 is TGTGCCAGCAGCAAAGACCGACAGGGGCAGAGCTATGGCTACACCTTC. Its protein is CASSKDRQGQSYGYTF.

V and J are TRBV2 and TRBJ1-5; D call uncertain. The CDR3 is 13 residues long. CDR1 is SNHLY, CDR2 FYNNEI, per germline. V gave up 7 bases and J gave up 5 bases, with 12 bases separating them. The DNA of the CDR3 is TGTGCCAGCATCGAGGCCGGGGATCAGCCCCAGCATTTT. The encoded protein is CASIEAGDQPQHF. The full variable domain, in which reference TRBV2 and TRBJ1-5 provide the parts outside the CDR3, is EPEVTQTPSHQVTQMGQEVILRCVPISNHLYFYWYRQILGQKVEFLVSFYNNEISEKSEIFDDQFSVERPDGSNFTLKIRSTKLEDSAMYFCASIEAGDQPQHFGDGTRLSIL.

The chain uses TRBV15 and TRBJ2-3; 7 bases are shared with TRBD1. Germline CDR1 and CDR2: LNHNV and YYDKDF (reference sequence). The CDR3 is 16 residues long. Losses at the gene ends were 0 bases for V and 7 bases for J; bases not matched to a gene: 10. Here the CDR3 reads CATSRDRGGPANTQYF. As DNA, the CDR3 is TGTGCCACCAGCAGAGATCGAGGGGGCCCAGCAAATACGCAGTATTTT.

The chain has TRBV5-1 and TRBJ1-6, with TRBD1 matching over 9 bases. J gave up 3 bases and V 0 bases, and 4 bases lay outside the gene matches. In germline, CDR1 is SGHRS, CDR2 YFSETQ. The CDR3 contains 17 residues. In DNA form, the CDR3 reads TGCGCCAGCAGCTTGGACAGGGGGCGGATCTATAATTCACCCCTCCACTTT. Encoded protein: CASSLDRGRIYNSPLHF.

In its sample, this clonotype was seen many times. This chain joins TRBV12-3 or TRBV12-4 and TRBJ2-5; 10 positions agree with TRBD2. J lost 6 bases, V lost 3 bases, and 4 bases had no gene match. CDR3 length: 14 residues. The CDR3 bases are TGTGCCAGCAGTTTGGCTAGCGGGAGAAAGACCCAGTACTTC. Protein product: CASSLASGRKTQYF.

DNA of the CDR3: TGTGCCACCCGGAACAGGCCTAGGGACACTGAAGCTTTCTTT. This codes for CATRNRPRDTEAFF. The genes are TRBV10-3 and TRBJ1-1, with D possibly TRBD1 on 5 matching bases. Trimming took 10 bases from V and 3 from J, leaving 18 bases between them. CDR1 is ENHRY, CDR2 SYGVKD, per germline. There are 14 residues in the CDR3.

On this clonotype itself: One end of the junction fails to match germline, which may point to a read error. In nucleotides, the CDR3 is TGCGCCAGCGGCCAAGGAGGCCTGGGCAATCAGCCCCAGCATTTT. It is translated as CASGQGGLGNQPQHF. The chain uses TRBV4-1 and TRBJ1-5; D not certain. Germline V gene lookup returns CDR1 MGHRA and CDR2 YSYEKL. The CDR3 extends over 15 amino acids.

This clonotype was picked up many times. The chain is built from TRBV6-5 and TRBJ2-6, with D hard to call. Trimming pared 2 bases from V and 1 base from J, leaving 6 bases between. Per germline, CDR1 MNHEY and CDR2 SVGAGI. This CDR3 has 15 amino acids. CDR3 sequence (DNA): TGTGCCAGCAGTTACAGGCCTTCTGGGGCCAACGTCCTGACTTTC. Residues: CASSYRPSGANVLTF.

The chain has TRBV2 and TRBJ2-7, with D hard to call. Trimming cost V 7 bases and J 0 bases, with 10 bases left between them. Germline assignment: CDR1 SNHLY and CDR2 FYNNEI. This CDR3 spans 13 amino acids. In DNA form, the CDR3 reads TGTGCCAGCACCCTCGTAGGCTCCTACGAGCAGTACTTC. Its protein product is CASTLVGSYEQYF.

This clonotype was detected many times. The V gene is TRBV4-1, the J gene TRBJ2-7; D is undetermined. The CDR3 consists of 16 residues. The germline CDR1 and CDR2 sequences are MGHRA and YSYEKL. The V end lost 1 base, the J end lost 0 bases, and 13 bases lay between the germline ends. CDR3: CASSQVRGVSSYEQYF. The DNA of the CDR3 is TGCGCCAGCAGCCAAGTCCGTGGAGTCTCCTCCTACGAGCAGTACTTC.

Turning to this clonotype: A read error may produce the germline difference seen at one junction end. J is TRBJ1-1 and V is TRBV7-9; D gene unclear. CDR1 is SEHNR, CDR2 FQNEAQ, per germline (reference sequence). The CDR3 loop spans 13 amino acids. The chain's CDR3 is CASSTHIETEAFF. CDR3 DNA sequence: TGCGCCAGCAGCACCCACATAGAGACTGAAGCTTTCTTT.

The chain combines TRBV7-9 with TRBJ2-7; the D is unclear. V lost 7 bases and J lost 3, with 16 bases in between. Germline V lookup: CDR1 SEHNR, CDR2 FQNEAQ (reference sequence). This CDR3 contains 14 residues. The CDR3 is CASTNTIQVYEQYF. In nucleotides, the CDR3 is TGTGCCAGCACAAATACAATACAAGTCTACGAGCAGTACTTC.

Points on this clonotype: A single base separates this from a much larger clone, so it may be a read error. This chain connects TRBV10-3 to TRBJ2-5; TRBD1 might be the D (5 bases). CDR1 is ENHRY, CDR2 SYGVKD, per germline. This CDR3 has 14 residues. The V end lost 7 bases, the J end lost 4 bases, and 16 bases lay between the germline ends. The CDR3 is CAITMAGRSETQYF. The DNA of the CDR3 is TGTGCCATCACAATGGCAGGGCGTTCAGAGACCCAGTACTTC.

This clonotype appeared many times. The rearrangement links TRBV20-1 to TRBJ1-4; D possibly corresponds to TRBD1 (5 bases). Germline V CDR1 and CDR2: DFQATT, SNEGSKA (reference sequence). This CDR3 is 15 amino acids long. Trimming pared 4 bases from V and 0 bases from J, leaving 12 bases between. The CDR3 coding sequence is TGCAGTGCTAATTTCAGGGCTGCAACTAATGAAAAACTGTTTTTT. This sequence encodes CSANFRAATNEKLFF.

Many counts were recorded for this clonotype. Here the CDR3 DNA reads TGTGCCAGCAGTGGGGTAACAGGGCATCAGCCCCAGCATTTT. This sequence encodes CASSGVTGHQPQHF. The rearrangement joins TRBV6-1 to TRBJ1-5, with TRBD1 as a possible D gene (6 bases). V was clipped by 4 bases and J by 5 bases, with 12 bases between them. The CDR3 runs 14 residues. Germline V gene lookup returns CDR1 MNHNS and CDR2 SASEGT.

This chain connects TRBV2 to TRBJ2-7; 13 bases agree with TRBD2. This CDR3 is built from 15 residues. Germline V gene sequence: CDR1 SNHLY, CDR2 FYNNEI. Germline trimming cut 6 bases from V and 4 bases from J; bases unmatched to any gene: 6. The CDR3 spells CASRRTSGRAYEQYF. In DNA form, the CDR3 reads TGTGCCAGCAGGAGAACTAGCGGGAGGGCGTACGAGCAGTACTTC. Combining the CDR3 with reference TRBV2 and TRBJ2-7 gives the whole variable domain EPEVTQTPSHQVTQMGQEVILRCVPISNHLYFYWYRQILGQKVEFLVSFYNNEISEKSEIFDDQFSVERPDGSNFTLKIRSTKLEDSAMYFCASRRTSGRAYEQYFGPGTRLTVT.

The CDR3 reads CATSRDAPRDRDIDYGYTF. Here the CDR3 DNA reads TGTGCCACCAGCAGAGATGCCCCCCGGGACAGGGACATTGACTATGGCTACACCTTC. The rearrangement links TRBV15 to TRBJ1-2; 9 bases are a match to TRBD1. There are 19 residues in the CDR3. After removal of 0 bases from V and 3 bases from J, the junction contained 14 bases not matched to a gene. CDR1 is LNHNV, CDR2 YYDKDF, per germline (reference sequence).